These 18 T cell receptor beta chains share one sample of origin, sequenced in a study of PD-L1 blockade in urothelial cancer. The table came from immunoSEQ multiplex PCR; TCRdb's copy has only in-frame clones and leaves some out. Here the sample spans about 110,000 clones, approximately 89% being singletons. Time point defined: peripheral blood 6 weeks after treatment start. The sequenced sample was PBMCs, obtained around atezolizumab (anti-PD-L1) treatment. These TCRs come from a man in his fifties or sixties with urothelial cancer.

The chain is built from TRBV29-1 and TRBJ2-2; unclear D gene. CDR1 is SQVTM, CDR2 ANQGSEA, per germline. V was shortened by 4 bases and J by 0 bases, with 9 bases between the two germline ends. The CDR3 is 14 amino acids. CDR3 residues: CSVGAAANTGELFF. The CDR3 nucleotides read TGCAGCGTTGGGGCAGCCGCGAACACCGGGGAGCTGTTTTTT.

For the CDR3, the DNA is TGTGCCACCAGCACCAAGACAGCCCTTAATGAAAAACTGTTTTTT. This sequence encodes CATSTKTALNEKLFF. This chain links TRBV15 with TRBJ1-4; D is possibly TRBD1 (5 bases). Trimming removed 4 bases at V and 4 bases at J, with 13 bases between. CDR1 and CDR2 (germline): LNHNV, YYDKDF (reference sequence). This CDR3 is 15 amino acids long.

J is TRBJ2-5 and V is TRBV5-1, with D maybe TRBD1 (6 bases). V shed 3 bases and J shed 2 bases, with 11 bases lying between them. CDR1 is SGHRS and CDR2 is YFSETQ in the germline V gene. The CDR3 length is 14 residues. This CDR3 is CASSSTGFQETQYF. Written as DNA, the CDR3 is TGCGCCAGCAGCTCAACAGGGTTTCAAGAGACCCAGTACTTC.

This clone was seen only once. CDR3 nucleotides: TGTGCCAGCAGCCCCCGGGGGAACACTGAAGCTTTCTTT. Residues: CASSPRGNTEAFF. The rearrangement links TRBV4-2 to TRBJ1-1; D is unclear. The V gene's germline CDR1 is LGHNA and CDR2 YNFKEQ. The CDR3 length is 13 residues. The V and J ends lost 4 bases and 1 base respectively, with 7 bases between them.

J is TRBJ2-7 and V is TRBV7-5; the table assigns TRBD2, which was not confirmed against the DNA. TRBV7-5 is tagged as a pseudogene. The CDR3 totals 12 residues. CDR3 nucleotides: TGTGTCAGAAGCCCGAGCGCGGACGAGCAGTACTTC. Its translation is CVRSPSADEQYF.

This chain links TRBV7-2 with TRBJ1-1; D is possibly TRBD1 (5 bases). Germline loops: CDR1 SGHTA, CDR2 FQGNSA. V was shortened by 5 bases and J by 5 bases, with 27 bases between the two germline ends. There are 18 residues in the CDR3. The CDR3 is CASSLGLGTEGSVTEAFF. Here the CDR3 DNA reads TGTGCCAGCAGCCTCGGTCTCGGGACGGAGGGTAGCGTGACTGAAGCTTTCTTT.

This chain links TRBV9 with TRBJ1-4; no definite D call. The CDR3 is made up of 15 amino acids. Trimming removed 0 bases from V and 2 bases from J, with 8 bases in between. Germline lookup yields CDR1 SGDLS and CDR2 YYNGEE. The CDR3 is CASSVAPGTNEKLFF. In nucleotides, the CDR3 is TGTGCCAGCAGCGTAGCTCCGGGGACTAATGAAAAACTGTTTTTT. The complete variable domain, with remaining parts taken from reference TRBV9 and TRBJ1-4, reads DSGVTQTPKHLITATGQRVTLRCSPRSGDLSVYWYQQSLDQGLQFLIQYYNGEERAKGNILERFSAQQFPDLHSELNLSSLELGDSALYFCASSVAPGTNEKLFFGSGTQLSVL.

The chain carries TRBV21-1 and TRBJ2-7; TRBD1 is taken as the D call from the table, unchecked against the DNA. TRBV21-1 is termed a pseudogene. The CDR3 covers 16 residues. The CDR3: CASSNSDRGLSYEQYF. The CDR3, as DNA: TGTGCCAGCAGCAACTCCGACAGGGGGCTTAGCTACGAGCAGTACTTC.

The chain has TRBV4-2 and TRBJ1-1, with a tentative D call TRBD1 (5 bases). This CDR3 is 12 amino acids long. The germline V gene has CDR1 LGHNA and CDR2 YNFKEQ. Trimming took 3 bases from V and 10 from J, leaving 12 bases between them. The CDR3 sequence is CASSHPRGGAFF. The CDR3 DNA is TGTGCCAGCAGCCACCCCCGGGGGGGAGCTTTCTTT.

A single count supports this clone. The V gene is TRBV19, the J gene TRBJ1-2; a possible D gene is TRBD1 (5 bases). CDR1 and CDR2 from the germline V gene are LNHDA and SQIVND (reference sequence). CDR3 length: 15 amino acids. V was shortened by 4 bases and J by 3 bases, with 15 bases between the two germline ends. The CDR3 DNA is TGTGCCAGTAGTAGGCCCGGCGGGGGTTACTATGGCTACACCTTC. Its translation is CASSRPGGGYYGYTF.

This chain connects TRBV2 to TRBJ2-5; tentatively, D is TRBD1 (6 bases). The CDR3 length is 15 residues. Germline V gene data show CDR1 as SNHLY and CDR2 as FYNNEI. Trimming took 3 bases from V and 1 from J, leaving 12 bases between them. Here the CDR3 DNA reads TGTGCCAGCAGTGACAGGGGAACTCGCCAAGAGACCCAGTACTTC. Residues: CASSDRGTRQETQYF.

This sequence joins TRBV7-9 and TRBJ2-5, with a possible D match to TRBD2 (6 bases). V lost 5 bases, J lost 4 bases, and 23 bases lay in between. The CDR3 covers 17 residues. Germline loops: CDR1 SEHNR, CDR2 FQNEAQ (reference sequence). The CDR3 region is CASSTGTLANLGETQYF. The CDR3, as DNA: TGTGCCAGCAGCACAGGAACCCTAGCGAATCTGGGAGAGACCCAGTACTTC.

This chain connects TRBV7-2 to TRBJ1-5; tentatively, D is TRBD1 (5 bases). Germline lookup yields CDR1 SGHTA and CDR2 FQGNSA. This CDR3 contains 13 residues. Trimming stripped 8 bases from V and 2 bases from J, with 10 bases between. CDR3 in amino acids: CASGWGGNQPQHF. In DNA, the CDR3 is TGTGCCAGCGGGTGGGGGGGCAATCAGCCCCAGCATTTT.

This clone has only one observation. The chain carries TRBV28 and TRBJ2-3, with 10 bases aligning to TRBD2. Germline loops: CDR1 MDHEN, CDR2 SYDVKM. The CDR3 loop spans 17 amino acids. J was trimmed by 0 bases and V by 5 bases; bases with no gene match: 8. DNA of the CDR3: TGTGCCAGCAGTGCATCAACTAGCGGGGCGAGCACAGATACGCAGTATTTT. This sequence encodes CASSASTSGASTDTQYF.

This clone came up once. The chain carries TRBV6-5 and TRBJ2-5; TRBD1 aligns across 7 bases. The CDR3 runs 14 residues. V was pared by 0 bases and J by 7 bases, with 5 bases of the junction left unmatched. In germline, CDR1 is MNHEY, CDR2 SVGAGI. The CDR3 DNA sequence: TGTGCCAGCAGTTACTCCACAGGGGTTGTGACCCAGTACTTC. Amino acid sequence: CASSYSTGVVTQYF.

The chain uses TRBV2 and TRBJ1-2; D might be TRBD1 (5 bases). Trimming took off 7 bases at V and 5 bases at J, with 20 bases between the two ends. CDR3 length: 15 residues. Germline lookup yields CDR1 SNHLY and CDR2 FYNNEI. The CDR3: CASTRSPRVGYGYTF. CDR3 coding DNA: TGTGCCAGCACCCGATCACCCAGGGTCGGGTATGGCTACACCTTC. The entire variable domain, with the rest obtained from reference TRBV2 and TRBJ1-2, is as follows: EPEVTQTPSHQVTQMGQEVILRCVPISNHLYFYWYRQILGQKVEFLVSFYNNEISEKSEIFDDQFSVERPDGSNFTLKIRSTKLEDSAMYFCASTRSPRVGYGYTFGSGTRLTVV.

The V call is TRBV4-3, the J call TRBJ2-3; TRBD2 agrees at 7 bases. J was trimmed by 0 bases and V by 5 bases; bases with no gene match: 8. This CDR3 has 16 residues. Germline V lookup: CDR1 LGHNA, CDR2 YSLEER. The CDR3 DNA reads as TGCGCCAGCAGCGAACGGGACTACCAAAGCACAGATACGCAGTATTTT. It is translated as CASSERDYQSTDTQYF.

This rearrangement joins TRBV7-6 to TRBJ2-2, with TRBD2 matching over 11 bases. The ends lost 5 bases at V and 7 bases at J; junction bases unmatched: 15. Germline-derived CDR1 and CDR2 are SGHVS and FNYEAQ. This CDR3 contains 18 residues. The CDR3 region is CASSASPTSGTKGGELFF. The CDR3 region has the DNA TGTGCCAGCAGCGCCAGCCCGACTAGCGGGACAAAGGGCGGGGAGCTGTTTTTT.